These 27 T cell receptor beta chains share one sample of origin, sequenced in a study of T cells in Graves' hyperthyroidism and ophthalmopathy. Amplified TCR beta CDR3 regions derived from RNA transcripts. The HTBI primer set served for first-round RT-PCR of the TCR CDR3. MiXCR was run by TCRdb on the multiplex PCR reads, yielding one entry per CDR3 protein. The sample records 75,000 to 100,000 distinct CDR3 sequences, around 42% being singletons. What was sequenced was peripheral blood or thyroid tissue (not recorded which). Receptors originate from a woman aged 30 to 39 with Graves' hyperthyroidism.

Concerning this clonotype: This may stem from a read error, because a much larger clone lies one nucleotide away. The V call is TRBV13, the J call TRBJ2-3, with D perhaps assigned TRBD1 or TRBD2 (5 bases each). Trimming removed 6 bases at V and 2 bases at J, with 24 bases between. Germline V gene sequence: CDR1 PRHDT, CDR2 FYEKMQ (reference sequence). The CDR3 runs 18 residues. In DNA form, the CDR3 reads TGTGCCAGCAGTCCACTTGGGGGACCTAGAGACTCCACAGATACGCAGTATTTT. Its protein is CASSPLGGPRDSTDTQYF.

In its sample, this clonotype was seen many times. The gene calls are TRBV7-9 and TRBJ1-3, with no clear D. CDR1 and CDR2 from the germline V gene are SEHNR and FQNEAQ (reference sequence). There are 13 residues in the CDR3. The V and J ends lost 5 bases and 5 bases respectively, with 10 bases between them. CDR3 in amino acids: CASSLNWRNTIYF. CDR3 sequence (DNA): TGTGCCAGCAGCCTTAACTGGAGAAACACCATATATTTT.

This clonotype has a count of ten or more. The chain's CDR3 is CSAWTDSYGYTF. Here the CDR3 DNA reads TGCAGTGCTTGGACAGATTCATATGGCTACACCTTC. V is TRBV20-1 and J is TRBJ1-2; maybe TRBD1 (6 bases). The germline CDR1 and CDR2 sequences are DFQATT and SNEGSKA (reference sequence). The CDR3 runs to 12 residues. Trimming stripped 5 bases from V and 5 bases from J, with 12 bases between.

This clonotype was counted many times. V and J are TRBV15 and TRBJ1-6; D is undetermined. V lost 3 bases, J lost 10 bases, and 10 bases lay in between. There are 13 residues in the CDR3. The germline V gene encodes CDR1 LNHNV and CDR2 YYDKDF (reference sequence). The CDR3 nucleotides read TGTGCCACCAGCAGCGTCCGGAGATCACCCCTCCACTTT. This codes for CATSSVRRSPLHF.

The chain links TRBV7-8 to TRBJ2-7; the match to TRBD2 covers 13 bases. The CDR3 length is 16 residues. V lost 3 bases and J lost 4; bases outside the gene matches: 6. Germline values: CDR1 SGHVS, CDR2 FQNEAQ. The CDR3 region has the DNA TGTGCCAGCAGCTTCACGACTAGCGGGAGGCTATACGAGCAGTACTTC. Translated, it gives CASSFTTSGRLYEQYF.

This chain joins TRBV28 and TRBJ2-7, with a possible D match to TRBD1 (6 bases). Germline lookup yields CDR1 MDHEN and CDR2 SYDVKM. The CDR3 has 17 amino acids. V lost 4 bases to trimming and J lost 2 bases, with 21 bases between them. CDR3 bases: TGTGCCAGCAGTTACCCCCTAACAGGGAGTAGGACCTACGAGCAGTACTTC. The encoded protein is CASSYPLTGSRTYEQYF.

The CDR3 bases are TGTGCCACCAGCGCCCGGGACAGGGGGCGAGAGACCCAGTACTTC. Its translation: CATSARDRGRETQYF. V is TRBV15 and J is TRBJ2-5; 12 bases fit TRBD1. This CDR3 contains 15 residues. Per the germline V gene, CDR1 is LNHNV and CDR2 is YYDKDF (reference sequence). Losses at the gene ends were 5 bases for V and 4 bases for J; bases not matched to a gene: 5.

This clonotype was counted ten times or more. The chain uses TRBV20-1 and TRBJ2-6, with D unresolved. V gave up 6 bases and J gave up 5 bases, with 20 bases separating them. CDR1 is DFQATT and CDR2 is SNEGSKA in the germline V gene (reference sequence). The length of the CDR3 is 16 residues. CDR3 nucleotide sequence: TGCAGTGCCCCACTGAACCTAGGATACCGGGCCAACGTCCTGACTTTC. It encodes CSAPLNLGYRANVLTF.

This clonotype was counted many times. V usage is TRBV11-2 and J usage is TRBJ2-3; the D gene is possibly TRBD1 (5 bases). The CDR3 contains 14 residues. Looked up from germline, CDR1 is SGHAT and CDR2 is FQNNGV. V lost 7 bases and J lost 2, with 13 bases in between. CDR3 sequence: CASTQLGLTDTQYF. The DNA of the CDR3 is TGTGCCAGCACCCAACTGGGGCTCACAGATACGCAGTATTTT.

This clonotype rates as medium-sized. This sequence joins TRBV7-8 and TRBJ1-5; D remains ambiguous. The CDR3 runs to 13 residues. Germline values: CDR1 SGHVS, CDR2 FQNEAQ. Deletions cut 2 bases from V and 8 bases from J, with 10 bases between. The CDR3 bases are TGTGCCAGCAGCTTAACTGGAAGTAAGCCCCAGCATTTT. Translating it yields CASSLTGSKPQHF.

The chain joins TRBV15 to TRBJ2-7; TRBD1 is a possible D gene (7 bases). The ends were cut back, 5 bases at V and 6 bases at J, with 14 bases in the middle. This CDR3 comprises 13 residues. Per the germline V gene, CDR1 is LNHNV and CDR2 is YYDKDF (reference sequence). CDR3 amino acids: CATSGWQGGEQYF. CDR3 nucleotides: TGTGCCACCAGCGGTTGGCAGGGGGGCGAGCAGTACTTC.

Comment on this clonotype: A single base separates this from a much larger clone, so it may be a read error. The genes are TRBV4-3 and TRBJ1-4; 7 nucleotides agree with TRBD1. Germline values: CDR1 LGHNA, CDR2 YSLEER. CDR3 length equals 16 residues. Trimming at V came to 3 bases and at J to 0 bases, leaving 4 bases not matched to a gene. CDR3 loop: CASSHTGVTTNEKLFF. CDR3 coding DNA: TGCGCCAGCAGCCATACAGGGGTCACAACTAATGAAAAACTGTTTTTT.

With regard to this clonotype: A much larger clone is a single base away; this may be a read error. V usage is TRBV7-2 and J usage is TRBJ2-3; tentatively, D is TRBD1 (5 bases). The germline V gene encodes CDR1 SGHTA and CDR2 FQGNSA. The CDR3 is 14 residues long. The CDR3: CASSFGLGTGTQYF. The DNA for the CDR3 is TGTGCCAGCAGCTTCGGGCTAGGCACAGGTACGCAGTATTTT.

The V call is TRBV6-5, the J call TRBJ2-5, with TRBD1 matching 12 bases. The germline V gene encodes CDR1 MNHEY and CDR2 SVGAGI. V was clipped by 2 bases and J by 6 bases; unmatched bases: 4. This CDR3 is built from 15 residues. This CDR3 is CASSYGTGGGKTQYF. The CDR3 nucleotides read TGTGCCAGCAGTTACGGGACAGGGGGCGGGAAGACCCAGTACTTC.

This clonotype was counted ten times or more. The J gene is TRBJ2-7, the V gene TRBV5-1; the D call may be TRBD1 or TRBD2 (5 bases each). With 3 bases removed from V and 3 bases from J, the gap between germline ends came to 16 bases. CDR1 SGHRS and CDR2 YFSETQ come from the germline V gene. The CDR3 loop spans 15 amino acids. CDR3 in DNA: TGCGCCAGCAGCTCAAACCGGGACGCAAACTACGAGCAGTACTTC. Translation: CASSSNRDANYEQYF.

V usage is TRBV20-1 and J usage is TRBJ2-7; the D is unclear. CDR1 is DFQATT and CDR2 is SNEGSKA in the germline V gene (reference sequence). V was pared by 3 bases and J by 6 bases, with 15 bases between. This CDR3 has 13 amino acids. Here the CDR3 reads CSASLSSPSEQYF. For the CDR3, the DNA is TGCAGTGCTAGTCTGTCTAGTCCGTCCGAGCAGTACTTC.

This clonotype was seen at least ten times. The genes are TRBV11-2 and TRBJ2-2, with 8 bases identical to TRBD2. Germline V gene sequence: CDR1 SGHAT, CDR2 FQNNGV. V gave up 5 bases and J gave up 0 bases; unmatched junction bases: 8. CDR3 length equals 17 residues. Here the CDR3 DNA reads TGTGCCAGCAGCCTCCCGACTAGCGCTGCGAACACCGGGGAGCTGTTTTTT. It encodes CASSLPTSAANTGELFF.

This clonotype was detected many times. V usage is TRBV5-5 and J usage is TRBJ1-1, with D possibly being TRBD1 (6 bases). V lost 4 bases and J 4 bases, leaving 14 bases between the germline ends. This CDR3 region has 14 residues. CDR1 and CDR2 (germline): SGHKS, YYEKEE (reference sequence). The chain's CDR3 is CASSATGIATEAFF. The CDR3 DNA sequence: TGTGCCAGCAGCGCAACAGGGATCGCCACTGAAGCTTTCTTT.

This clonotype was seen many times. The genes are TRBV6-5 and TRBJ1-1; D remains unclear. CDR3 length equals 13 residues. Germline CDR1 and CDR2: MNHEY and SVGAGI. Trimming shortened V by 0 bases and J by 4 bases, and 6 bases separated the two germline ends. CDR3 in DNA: TGTGCCAGCAGTTACTCGGTGAGCACTGAAGCTTTCTTT. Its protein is CASSYSVSTEAFF.

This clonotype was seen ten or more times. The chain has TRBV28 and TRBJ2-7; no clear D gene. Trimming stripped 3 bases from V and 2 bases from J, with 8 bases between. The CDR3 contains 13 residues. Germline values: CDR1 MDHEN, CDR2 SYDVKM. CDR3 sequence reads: CASSFTVTYEQYF. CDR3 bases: TGTGCCAGCAGTTTCACAGTAACCTACGAGCAGTACTTC.

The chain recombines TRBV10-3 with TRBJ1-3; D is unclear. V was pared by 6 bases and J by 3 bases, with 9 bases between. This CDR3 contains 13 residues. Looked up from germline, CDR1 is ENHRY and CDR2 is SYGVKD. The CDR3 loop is CAIRGIRGNTIYF. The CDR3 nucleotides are TGTGCCATCAGGGGTATCCGTGGAAACACCATATATTTT.

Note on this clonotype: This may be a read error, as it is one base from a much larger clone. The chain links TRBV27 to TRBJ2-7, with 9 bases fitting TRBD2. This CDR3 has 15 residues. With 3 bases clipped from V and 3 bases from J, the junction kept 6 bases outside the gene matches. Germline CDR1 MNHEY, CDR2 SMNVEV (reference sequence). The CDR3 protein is CASSFLSGRYYEQYF. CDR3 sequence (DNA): TGTGCCAGCAGTTTCCTAAGCGGGAGGTACTACGAGCAGTACTTC.

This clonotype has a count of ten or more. The DNA for the CDR3 is TGCGCCAGCAGCCAGTTGCGAGGGGGCCACTCTGGAAACACCATATATTTT. Translation gives CASSQLRGGHSGNTIYF. The V call is TRBV4-1, the J call TRBJ1-3; 7 nucleotides agree with TRBD1. Germline loops: CDR1 MGHRA, CDR2 YSYEKL. The CDR3 has 17 amino acids. After removal of 3 bases from V and 0 bases from J, the junction contained 8 bases not matched to a gene.

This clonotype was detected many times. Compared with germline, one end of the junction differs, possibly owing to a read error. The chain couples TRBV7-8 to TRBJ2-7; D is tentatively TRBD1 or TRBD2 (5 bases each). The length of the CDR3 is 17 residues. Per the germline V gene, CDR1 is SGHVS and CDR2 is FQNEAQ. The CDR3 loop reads CASSPLRLGRGSYEQYF. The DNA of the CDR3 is TGCGCCAGCAGCCCCCTCCGGTTGGGACGGGGCTCCTACGAGCAGTACTTC.

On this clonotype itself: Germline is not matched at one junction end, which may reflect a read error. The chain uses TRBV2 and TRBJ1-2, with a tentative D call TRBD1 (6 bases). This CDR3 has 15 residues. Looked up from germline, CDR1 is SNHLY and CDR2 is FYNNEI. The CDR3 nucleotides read TGCACCAGCAGCGTACAGGGTCAGGGTTGGAGCGGCTACACCTTC. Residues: CTSSVQGQGWSGYTF.

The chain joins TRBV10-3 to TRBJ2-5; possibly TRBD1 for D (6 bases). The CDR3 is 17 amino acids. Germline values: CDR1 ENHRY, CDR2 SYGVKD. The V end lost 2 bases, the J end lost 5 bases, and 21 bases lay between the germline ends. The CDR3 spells CAISEPVDTGKVETQYF. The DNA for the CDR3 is TGTGCCATCAGTGAGCCCGTTGATACAGGGAAAGTGGAGACCCAGTACTTC.

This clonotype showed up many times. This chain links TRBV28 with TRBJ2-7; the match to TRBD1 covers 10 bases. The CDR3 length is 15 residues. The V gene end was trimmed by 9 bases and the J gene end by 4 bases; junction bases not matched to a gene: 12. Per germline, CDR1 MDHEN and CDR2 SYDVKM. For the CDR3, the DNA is TGTGCCAGTGAACACTCCGGGACAGGGGCATACGAGCAGTACTTC. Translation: CASEHSGTGAYEQYF.